Sequencing of this TCR beta chain was carried out in a study of blood T cells in healthy people across ages. Combining a sample-barcoded 5' primer with a J-beta primer mix, a second PCR ran for roughly 7 to 12 cycles. Every cDNA was tagged by a template-switch adaptor with 12 random nucleotides. MiXCR, applied by TCRdb to the 5' RACE reads, yields one record per CDR3 protein. The table lists 850,000 or so distinct CDR3 sequences, less than 35% of them singletons. Germline V gene lookup returns CDR1 DFQATT and CDR2 SNEGSKA (reference sequence). V was shortened by 0 bases and J by 1 base, with 9 bases between the two germline ends. This CDR3 spans 14 amino acids. This clonotype was counted ten times or more. Its specificity is not known. A minimum of 6 micrograms of total RNA was extracted per sample. Study findings and constraints: With naive T cell percentage, TCR beta diversity showed a strong correlation. Naive CD4+ cells and diversity were both higher in long-lived donors than in aged donors.

Material for sequencing was blood. The genes are TRBV20-1 and TRBJ1-1; D is uncertain. This TCR derives from a woman of 80 years or more in good health. The CDR3 DNA follows: TGCAGTGCTAGAGATCTCATGACGAACACTGAAGCTTTCTTT. This translates into CSARDLMTNTEAFF.